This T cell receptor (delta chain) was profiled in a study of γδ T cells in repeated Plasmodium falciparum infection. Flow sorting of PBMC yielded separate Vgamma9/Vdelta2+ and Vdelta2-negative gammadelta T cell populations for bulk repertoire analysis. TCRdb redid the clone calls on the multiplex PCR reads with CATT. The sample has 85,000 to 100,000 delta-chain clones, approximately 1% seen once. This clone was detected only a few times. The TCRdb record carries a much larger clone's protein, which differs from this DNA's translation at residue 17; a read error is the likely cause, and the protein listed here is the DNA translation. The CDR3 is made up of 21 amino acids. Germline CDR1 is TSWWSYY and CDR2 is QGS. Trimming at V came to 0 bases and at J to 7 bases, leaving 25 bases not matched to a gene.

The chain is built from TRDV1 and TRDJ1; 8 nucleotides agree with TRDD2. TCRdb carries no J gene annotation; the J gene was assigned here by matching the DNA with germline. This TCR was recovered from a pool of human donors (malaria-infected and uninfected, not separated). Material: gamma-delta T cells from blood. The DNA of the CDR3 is TGTGCTCTTGGGGAACTCTTCCTACAATCGATGGGGTCTCGCAATGGGGGTAAACTCATCTTT. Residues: CALGELFLQSMGSRNGGKLIF.